This TCR beta chain was captured in a study of T cell repertoires in cytomegalovirus infection. About the research overall: Public TCR beta signatures provided an indication of both CMV infection and a matching HLA type.

V lost 6 bases and J lost 3, with 18 bases in between. The germline CDR1 and CDR2 sequences are SEHNR and FQNEAQ (reference sequence). The CDR3 is 15 residues long. Notes on the study in general: CMV carriers with the relevant HLA were identified by cumulative public TCR beta family frequency. HLA-C-restricted TCR beta clonotypes specific for CMV led the ex vivo response.

Comment on this clonotype: The antigen remains undetermined.

TCRdb independently ran MiXCR on the reads; one entry per CDR3 protein. The sample lists 100,000 or so distinct CDR3 sequences; under 55% were seen once. This clonotype was obtained from a human donor in good health (CMV status not recorded). Some clones in this sample may be carry-over from other donors' samples. The V and J genes are TRBV7-9 and TRBJ2-7; D call uncertain. Sample: CD8+ T cells from cultured PBMCs, taken from culture after CMV antigen stimulation. The CDR3 sequence is CASSLIGNPDYEQYF. CDR3 sequence (DNA): TGTGCCAGCAGTTTGATAGGGAACCCAGACTACGAGCAGTACTTC.